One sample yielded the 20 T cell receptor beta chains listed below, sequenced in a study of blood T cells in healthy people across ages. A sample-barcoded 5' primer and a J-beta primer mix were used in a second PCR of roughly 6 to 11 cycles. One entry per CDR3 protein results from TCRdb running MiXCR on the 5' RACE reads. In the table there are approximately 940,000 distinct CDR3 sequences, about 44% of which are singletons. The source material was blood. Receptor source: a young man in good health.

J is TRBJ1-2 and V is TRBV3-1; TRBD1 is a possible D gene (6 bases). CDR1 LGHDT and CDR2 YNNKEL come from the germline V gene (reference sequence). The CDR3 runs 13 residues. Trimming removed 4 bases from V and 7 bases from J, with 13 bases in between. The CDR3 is CASSRKGVGGYTF. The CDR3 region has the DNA TGTGCCAGCAGCCGTAAGGGGGTAGGTGGCTACACCTTC.

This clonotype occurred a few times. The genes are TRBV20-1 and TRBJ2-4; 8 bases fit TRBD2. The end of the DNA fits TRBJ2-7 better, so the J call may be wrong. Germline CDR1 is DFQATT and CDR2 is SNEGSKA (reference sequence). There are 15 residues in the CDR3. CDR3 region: CSAPGTSRSRGEQYF. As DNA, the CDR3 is TGCAGTGCTCCCGGGACTAGTCGGTCACGAGGCGAGCAGTACTTC.

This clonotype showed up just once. CDR3 protein: CASSYWTGIYEQYF. The CDR3 coding sequence is TGTGCCAGCAGCTACTGGACAGGGATCTACGAGCAGTACTTC. This chain links TRBV5-5 with TRBJ2-7, with TRBD1 identical over 8 bases. This CDR3 is built from 14 residues. Per germline, CDR1 SGHKS and CDR2 YYEKEE (reference sequence). With V trimmed by 3 bases and J by 3 bases, 5 bases remained unmatched.

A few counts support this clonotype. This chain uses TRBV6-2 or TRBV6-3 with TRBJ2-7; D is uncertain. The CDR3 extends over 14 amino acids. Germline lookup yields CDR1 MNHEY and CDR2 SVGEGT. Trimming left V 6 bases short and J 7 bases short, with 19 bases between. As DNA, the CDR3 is TGTGCCAGCAGCCACATAACGGATCCCGTGGAGCAGTACTTC. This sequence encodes CASSHITDPVEQYF.

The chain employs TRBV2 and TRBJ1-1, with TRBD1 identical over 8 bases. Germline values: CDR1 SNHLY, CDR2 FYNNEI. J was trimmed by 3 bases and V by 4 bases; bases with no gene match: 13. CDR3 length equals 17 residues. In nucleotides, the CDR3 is TGTGCCAGCAGTGGAGGGACAGGCATTGGCTGGGACACTGAAGCTTTCTTT. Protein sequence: CASSGGTGIGWDTEAFF.

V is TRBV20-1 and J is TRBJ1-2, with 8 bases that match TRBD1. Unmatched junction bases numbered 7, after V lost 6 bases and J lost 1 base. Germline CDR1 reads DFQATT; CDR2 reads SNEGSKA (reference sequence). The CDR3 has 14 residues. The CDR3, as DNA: TGCAGTGCCGAAGGGACAGGAGTTAACTATGGCTACACCTTC. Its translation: CSAEGTGVNYGYTF.

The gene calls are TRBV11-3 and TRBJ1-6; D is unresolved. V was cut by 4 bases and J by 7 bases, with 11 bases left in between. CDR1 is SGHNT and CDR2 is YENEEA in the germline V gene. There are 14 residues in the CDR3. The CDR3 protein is CASSSASRNSPLHF. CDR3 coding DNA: TGTGCCAGCAGCTCTGCCTCGAGAAATTCACCCCTCCACTTT.

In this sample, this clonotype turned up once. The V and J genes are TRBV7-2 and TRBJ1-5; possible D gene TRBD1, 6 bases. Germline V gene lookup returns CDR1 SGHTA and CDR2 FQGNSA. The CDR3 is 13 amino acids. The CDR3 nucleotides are TGTGCGTACGCGTGGGGGCTGGGTCAGCCCCAGCATTTT. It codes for CAYAWGLGQPQHF.

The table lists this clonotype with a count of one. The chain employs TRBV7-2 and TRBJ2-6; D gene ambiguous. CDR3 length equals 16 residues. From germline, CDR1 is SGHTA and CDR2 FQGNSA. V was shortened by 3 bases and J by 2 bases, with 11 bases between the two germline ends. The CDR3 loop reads CASSLYTSAGANVLTF. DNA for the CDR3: TGTGCCAGCAGCTTGTATACTTCTGCTGGGGCCAACGTCCTGACTTTC.

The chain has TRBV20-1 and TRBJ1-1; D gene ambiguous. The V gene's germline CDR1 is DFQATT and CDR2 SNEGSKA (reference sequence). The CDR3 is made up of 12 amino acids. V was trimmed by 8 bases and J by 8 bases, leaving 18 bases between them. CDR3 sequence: CSPLGPTGEAFF. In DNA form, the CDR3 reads TGCAGTCCGCTAGGACCGACGGGAGAAGCTTTCTTT.

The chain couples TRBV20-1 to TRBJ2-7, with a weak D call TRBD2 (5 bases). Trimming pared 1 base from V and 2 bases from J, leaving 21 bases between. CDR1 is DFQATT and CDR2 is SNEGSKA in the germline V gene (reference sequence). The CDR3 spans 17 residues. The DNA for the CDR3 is TGCAGTGCTAGAGCCGAGACCGCCGGAGGCGTGCCCTACGAGCAGTACTTC. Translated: CSARAETAGGVPYEQYF.

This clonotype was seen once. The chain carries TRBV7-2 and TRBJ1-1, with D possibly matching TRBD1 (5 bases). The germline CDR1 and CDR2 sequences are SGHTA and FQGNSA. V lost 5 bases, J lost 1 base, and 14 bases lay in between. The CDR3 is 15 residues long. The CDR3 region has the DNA TGTGCCAGCAGCAGGGCGGGGGTGGGGAACACTGAAGCTTTCTTT. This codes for CASSRAGVGNTEAFF. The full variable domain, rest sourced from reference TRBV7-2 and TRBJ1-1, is GAGVSQSPSNKVTEKGKDVELRCDPISGHTALYWYRQSLGQGLEFLIYFQGNSAPDKSGLPSDRFSAERTGGSVSTLTIQRTQQEDSAVYLCASSRAGVGNTEAFFGQGTRLTVV.

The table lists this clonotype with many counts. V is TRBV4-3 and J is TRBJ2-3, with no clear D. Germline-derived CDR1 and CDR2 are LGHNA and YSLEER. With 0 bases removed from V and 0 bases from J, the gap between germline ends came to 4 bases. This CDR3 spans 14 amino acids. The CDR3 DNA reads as TGCGCCAGCAGCCAAGAGACAAGCACAGATACGCAGTATTTT. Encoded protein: CASSQETSTDTQYF.

The CDR3: CASSVYAQGNRPYEQYF. CDR3 DNA: TGTGCCAGTAGTGTCTACGCACAGGGTAACCGTCCATACGAGCAGTACTTC. The V gene is TRBV19, the J gene TRBJ2-4; maybe TRBD1 (6 bases). The DNA matches TRBJ2-7 better at its end, which makes the J call doubtful. The CDR3 runs 17 residues. CDR1 is LNHDA, CDR2 SQIVND, per germline (reference sequence).

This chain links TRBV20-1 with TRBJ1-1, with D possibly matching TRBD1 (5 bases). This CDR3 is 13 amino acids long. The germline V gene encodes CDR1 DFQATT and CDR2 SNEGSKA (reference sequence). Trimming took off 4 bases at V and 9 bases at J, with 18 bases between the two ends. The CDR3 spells CSATRQGTGKAFF. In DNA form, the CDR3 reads TGCAGTGCTACCAGGCAGGGAACGGGGAAAGCTTTCTTT.

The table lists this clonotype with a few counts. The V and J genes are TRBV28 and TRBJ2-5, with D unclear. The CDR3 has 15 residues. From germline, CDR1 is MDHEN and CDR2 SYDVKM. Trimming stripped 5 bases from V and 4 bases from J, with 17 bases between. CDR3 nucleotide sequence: TGTGCCAGCAGTCCCGAGACCCCCTTCGGAGAGACCCAGTACTTC. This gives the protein CASSPETPFGETQYF.

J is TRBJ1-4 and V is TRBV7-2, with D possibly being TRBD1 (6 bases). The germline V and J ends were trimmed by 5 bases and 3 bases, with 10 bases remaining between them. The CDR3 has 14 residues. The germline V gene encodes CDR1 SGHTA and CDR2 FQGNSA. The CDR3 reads CASSAKGANEKLFF. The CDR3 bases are TGTGCCAGCAGCGCTAAGGGGGCTAATGAAAAACTGTTTTTT.

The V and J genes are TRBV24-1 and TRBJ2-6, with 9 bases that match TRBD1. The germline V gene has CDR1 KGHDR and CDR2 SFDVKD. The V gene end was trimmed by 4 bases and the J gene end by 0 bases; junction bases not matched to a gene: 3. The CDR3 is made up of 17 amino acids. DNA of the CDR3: TGTGCCACCAGTGAACGGGACAGGGTCTCTGGGGCCAACGTCCTGACTTTC. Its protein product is CATSERDRVSGANVLTF.

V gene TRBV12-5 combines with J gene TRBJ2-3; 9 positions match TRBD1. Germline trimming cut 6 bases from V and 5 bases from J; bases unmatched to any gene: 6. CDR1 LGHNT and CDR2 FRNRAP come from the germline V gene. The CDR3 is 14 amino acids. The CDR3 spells CASGWGQGRDTQYF. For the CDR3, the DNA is TGTGCTAGTGGATGGGGACAGGGTAGAGATACGCAGTATTTT.

The CDR3 reads CAISDRASGANVLTF. The DNA of the CDR3 is TGTGCCATCAGCGACAGGGCCTCTGGGGCCAACGTCCTGACTTTC. The V call is TRBV10-3, the J call TRBJ2-6; 7 nucleotides agree with TRBD1. Germline V CDR1 and CDR2: ENHRY, SYGVKD. The CDR3 length is 15 residues. V lost 6 bases to trimming and J lost 0 bases; unmatched junction nucleotides: 2.